These 7 T cell receptor beta chains share one sample of origin, sequenced in a study of post-analysis software for immune sequencing data. Study results and caveats: Five or six TRBV segments were more frequent in patients than controls; TRBV5-6, TRBV5-1 and TRBV20-1 belonged to this group.

Unique molecular identifiers had been added to the TCR beta cDNA libraries. TCRdb re-called the PCR reads through MiXCR, storing one row per CDR3 protein. The top ten hold around 10% of the sample, which has roughly 650,000 distinct CDR3 sequences, approximately 60% seen once. These receptors lack a known antigen. Sequenced sample: blood. These receptors were taken from a girl aged 2 to 9 with multiple sclerosis.

This chain connects TRBV6-6 to TRBJ2-7; TRBD1 matches 8 bases. Trimming removed 6 bases from V and 1 base from J; junction bases left unmatched: 5. The germline V gene encodes CDR1 MNHNY and CDR2 SVGAGI (reference sequence). The CDR3 is 14 amino acids. The CDR3 DNA sequence: TGTGCCAGCAGCCGGACAGGGCAGTCCTACGAGCAGTACTTC. The encoded protein is CASSRTGQSYEQYF.

In this sample, this clonotype turned up once. J is TRBJ1-1 and V is TRBV29-1; the D is unclear. V lost 5 bases and J 1 base, leaving 11 bases between the germline ends. CDR3 length equals 13 residues. Germline CDR1 and CDR2: SQVTM and ANQGSEA. The chain's CDR3 is CSVSWQPNTEAFF. Written as DNA, the CDR3 is TGCAGCGTTTCCTGGCAGCCGAACACTGAAGCTTTCTTT.

The chain links TRBV20-1 to TRBJ1-2, with 8 bases fitting TRBD1. J gave up 8 bases and V 3 bases, and 20 bases lay outside the gene matches. CDR3 length equals 17 residues. The germline gives CDR1 DFQATT, CDR2 SNEGSKA (reference sequence). CDR3 loop: CSASAPPQDRVSSGYTF. The CDR3 nucleotides read TGCAGTGCTAGTGCGCCCCCCCAGGACAGGGTCTCGTCGGGCTACACCTTC.

The chain recombines TRBV5-1 with TRBJ2-1; no reliable D call. Germline CDR1 and CDR2: SGHRS and YFSETQ. The CDR3 is 15 amino acids. Trimming left V 0 bases short and J 6 bases short, with 13 bases between. CDR3 sequence: CASSLGLALGNEQFF. The CDR3 region has the DNA TGCGCCAGCAGCTTGGGGTTAGCACTGGGCAATGAGCAGTTCTTC.

The rearrangement uses TRBV6-2 or TRBV6-3 and TRBJ2-1; 8 positions agree with TRBD2. The CDR3 is 19 residues long. Germline V gene data show CDR1 as MNHEY and CDR2 as SVGEGT. Trimming cost V 6 bases and J 1 base; bases outside gene matches: 17. DNA for the CDR3: TGTGCCAGCAGACCAAAGTTCAGTTGGCGGGGGGCTTCCTACAATGAGCAGTTCTTC. Translation: CASRPKFSWRGASYNEQFF.

The rearrangement joins TRBV9 to TRBJ2-5; D is perhaps TRBD2 (5 bases). The CDR3 sequence is 14 residues long. The germline V and J ends were trimmed by 1 base and 5 bases, with 12 bases remaining between them. CDR1 is SGDLS and CDR2 is YYNGEE in the germline V gene. CDR3 nucleotide sequence: TGTGCCAGCAGCGTAACCGGGGATGGCGAGACCCAGTACTTC. This encodes CASSVTGDGETQYF. Filled out from reference TRBV9 and TRBJ2-5, the complete variable domain reads DSGVTQTPKHLITATGQRVTLRCSPRSGDLSVYWYQQSLDQGLQFLIQYYNGEERAKGNILERFSAQQFPDLHSELNLSSLELGDSALYFCASSVTGDGETQYFGPGTRLLVL.

This clonotype has only a few counts. The chain has TRBV5-1 and TRBJ2-1; TRBD2 matches at 9 bases. The CDR3 sequence is 16 residues long. V gave up 3 bases and J gave up 8 bases; unmatched junction bases: 12. The germline gives CDR1 SGHRS, CDR2 YFSETQ. CDR3 region: CASSSRGSGSMYEQFF. The CDR3 DNA follows: TGCGCCAGCAGCTCCCGGGGTAGCGGGAGTATGTATGAGCAGTTCTTC. Combining the CDR3 with reference TRBV5-1 and TRBJ2-1 gives the whole variable domain KAGVTQTPRYLIKTRGQQVTLSCSPISGHRSVSWYQQTPGQGLQFLFEYFSETQRNKGNFPGRFSGRQFSNSRSEMNVSTLELGDSALYLCASSSRGSGSMYEQFFGPGTRLTVL.